This note documents a single TCR beta chain sequence. Its antigen remains unidentified. These data originate in a study of cytomegalovirus exposure and HLA in healthy donors. Findings and limits, study-wide: Common viral pathogens seemed, in a later analysis, to connect with several of the most significant clusters. Presence/absence analysis assumed near-uniform sequencing depth across donors. Being productive about 90% or about 30% of the time was typical of most TCR beta V segments in an earlier analysis.

PCR primers comprised 60 Vbeta and 13 Jbeta primers. Assay used: immunoSEQ multiplex PCR; TCRdb lists only in-frame clones, some missing. The sample yields about 190,000 clones, roughly 80% seen once. This CDR3 comprises 15 residues. From germline, CDR1 is LNHNV and CDR2 YYDKDF (reference sequence). The junction had 4 bases not matched to a gene; V was cut back by 0 bases and J by 8 bases. The rearrangement joins TRBV15 to TRBJ2-1, with 10 bases identical to TRBD2. The sequencing sample was made of PBMCs. This sequence was found in a woman between 45 and 60 years old in good health and CMV-seronegative. CDR3 residues: CATSRDRLAGDEQFF. The CDR3 nucleotides read TGTGCCACCAGCAGAGACAGACTAGCGGGCGATGAGCAGTTCTTC.